These 9 T cell receptor beta chains originate from one sample sequenced in a study of OX40 agonist ivuxolimab in advanced cancers. Receptors were amplified or captured by the immunoSEQ multiplex PCR assay. TCRdb limited this immuneACCESS table to in-frame rearrangements with V and J called. A share of clones is missing; checked studies link under half to unresolved V genes, and the rest is unexplained. Across this sample there are approximately 90,000 clones, with around 85% seen only once. The ten most abundant clones make up 3.5% to 4.5% of the sample. The material sequenced was CD4+ or CD8+ T cells sorted from blood, taken in a trial of the OX40 agonist ivuxolimab. The receptor source for this set is an adult with an advanced solid tumor such as melanoma, head and neck, liver or kidney cancer.

The rearrangement links TRBV12-5 to TRBJ2-5, with 7 positions matching TRBD2. Trimming took 8 bases from V and 4 from J; bases not matched to a gene: 4. The V gene's germline CDR1 is LGHNT and CDR2 FRNRAP. The CDR3 runs 12 residues. CDR3 sequence: CASLGGGETQYF. DNA for the CDR3: TGTGCTAGTCTTGGGGGGGGAGAGACCCAGTACTTC.

This clone appeared a single time. The chain links TRBV4-1 to TRBJ2-5; 7 positions agree with TRBD1. This CDR3 has 15 amino acids. J lost 4 bases, V lost 4 bases, and 9 bases had no gene match. The germline V gene encodes CDR1 MGHRA and CDR2 YSYEKL. CDR3 sequence reads: CASSLTREGAETQYF. Here the CDR3 DNA reads TGCGCCAGCAGCCTCACCAGAGAGGGGGCAGAGACCCAGTACTTC.

This chain joins TRBV27 and TRBJ2-5, with D unresolved. Germline V gene lookup returns CDR1 MNHEY and CDR2 SMNVEV (reference sequence). The CDR3 has 16 residues. Trimming cost V 7 bases and J 1 base, with 19 bases left between them. The CDR3 loop reads CASISSPKAPQETQYF. The CDR3 DNA reads as TGTGCCAGCATATCCTCACCGAAGGCACCCCAAGAGACCCAGTACTTC.

The chain couples TRBV27 to TRBJ2-7; a possible D gene is TRBD1 (6 bases). Germline CDR1 MNHEY, CDR2 SMNVEV (reference sequence). V lost 5 bases and J 3 bases, leaving 11 bases between the germline ends. The CDR3 sequence is 13 residues long. The CDR3 DNA reads TGTGCCAGCAGTCCGTCGGACAGCTACGAGCAGTACTTC. Translated: CASSPSDSYEQYF.

This sequence joins TRBV27 and TRBJ1-5, with a possible D match to TRBD1 (5 bases). The CDR3 covers 13 residues. V was cut by 6 bases and J by 5 bases, with 11 bases left in between. Per germline, CDR1 MNHEY and CDR2 SMNVEV (reference sequence). The CDR3 DNA follows: TGTGCCAGCAGCCTGGGGGGGTATCAGCCCCAGCATTTT. It specifies CASSLGGYQPQHF.

The genes are TRBV4-3 and TRBJ1-5, with D perhaps matching TRBD1 (5 bases). CDR1 and CDR2 from the germline V gene are LGHNA and YSLEER. This CDR3 has 14 residues. V was clipped by 0 bases and J by 2 bases, with 5 bases between them. The CDR3 sequence: CASSQETGNQPQHF. The CDR3 nucleotides are TGCGCCAGCAGCCAAGAGACAGGCAATCAGCCCCAGCATTTT.

The chain combines TRBV28 with TRBJ2-2; 9 bases align to TRBD1. Germline CDR1 MDHEN, CDR2 SYDVKM. This CDR3 has 15 amino acids. V lost 5 bases and J lost 7; bases outside the gene matches: 8. The chain's CDR3 is CASSPRQGEGGELFF. In nucleotides, the CDR3 is TGTGCCAGCAGTCCCCGACAGGGGGAAGGCGGGGAGCTGTTTTTT. Full variable domain (missing parts from reference TRBV28 and TRBJ2-2): DVKVTQSSRYLVKRTGEKVFLECVQDMDHENMFWYRQDPGLGLRLIYFSYDVKMKEKGDIPEGYSVSREKKERFSLILESASTNQTSMYLCASSPRQGEGGELFFGEGSRLTVL.

The chain is built from TRBV5-4 and TRBJ2-7; 8 bases are shared with TRBD1. Germline CDR1 reads SGHNT; CDR2 reads YYREEE (reference sequence). V gave up 3 bases and J gave up 6 bases; unmatched junction bases: 11. This CDR3 has 15 residues. CDR3 region: CASSSFADRVFEQYF. The CDR3 coding sequence is TGTGCCAGCAGCTCCTTCGCGGACAGGGTATTCGAGCAGTACTTC.

V usage is TRBV4-1 and J usage is TRBJ2-7; no definite D call. Looked up from germline, CDR1 is MGHRA and CDR2 is YSYEKL. This CDR3 is built from 15 residues. V lost 6 bases and J lost 0, with 15 bases in between. CDR3: CASSLNHVSSYEQYF. The CDR3 nucleotides are TGCGCCAGCAGTCTAAATCACGTGAGCTCCTACGAGCAGTACTTC.